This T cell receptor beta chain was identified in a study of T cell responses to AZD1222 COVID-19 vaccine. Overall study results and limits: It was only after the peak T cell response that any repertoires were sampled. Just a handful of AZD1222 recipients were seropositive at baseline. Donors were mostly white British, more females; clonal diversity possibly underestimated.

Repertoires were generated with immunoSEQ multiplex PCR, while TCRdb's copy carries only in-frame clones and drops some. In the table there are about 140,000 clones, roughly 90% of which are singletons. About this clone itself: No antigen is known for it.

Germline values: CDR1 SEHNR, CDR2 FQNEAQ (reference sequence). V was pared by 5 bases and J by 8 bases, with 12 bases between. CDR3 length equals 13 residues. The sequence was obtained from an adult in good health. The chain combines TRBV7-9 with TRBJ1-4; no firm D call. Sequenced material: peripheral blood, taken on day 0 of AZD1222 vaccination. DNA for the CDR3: TGTGCCAGCAGCCCCGCAAGTGGAGAAAAACTGTTTTTT. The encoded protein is CASSPASGEKLFF.